Below, one T cell receptor beta chain is given with its context. These data are taken from a study of T cells after yellow fever vaccination. Each CDR3 protein gets one entry after TCRdb re-called the 5' RACE reads with MiXCR. The sample yields around 180,000 distinct CDR3 sequences, approximately 6.2% seen once. Trimming took 4 bases from V and 7 from J; bases not matched to a gene: 11. The CDR3 has 15 residues. Germline values: CDR1 SGHDN, CDR2 FVKESK. The chain employs TRBV14 and TRBJ2-3; 7 bases are a match to TRBD2. Here the sequenced sample was CD4+ T cells sorted from PBMCs, taken on the day of the first yellow fever vaccination. This clonotype was sampled from a young man who received the YFV17D yellow fever vaccine. DNA for the CDR3: TGTGCCAGCAGCCCCCGGACCGGGGGGAAGAATACGCAGTATTTT. It encodes CASSPRTGGKNTQYF.